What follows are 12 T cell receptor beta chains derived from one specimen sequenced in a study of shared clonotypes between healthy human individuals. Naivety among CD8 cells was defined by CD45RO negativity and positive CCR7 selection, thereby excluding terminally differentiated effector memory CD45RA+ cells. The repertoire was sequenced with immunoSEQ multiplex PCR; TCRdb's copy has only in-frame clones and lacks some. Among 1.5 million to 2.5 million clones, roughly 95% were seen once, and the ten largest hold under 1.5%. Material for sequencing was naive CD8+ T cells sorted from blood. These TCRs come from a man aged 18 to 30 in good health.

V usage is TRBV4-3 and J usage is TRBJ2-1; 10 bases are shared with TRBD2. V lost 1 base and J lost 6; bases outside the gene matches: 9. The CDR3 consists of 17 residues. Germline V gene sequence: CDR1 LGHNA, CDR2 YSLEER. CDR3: CASSQAVPSGRSNEQFF. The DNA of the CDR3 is TGCGCCAGCAGCCAAGCAGTGCCTAGCGGGAGAAGCAATGAGCAGTTCTTC.

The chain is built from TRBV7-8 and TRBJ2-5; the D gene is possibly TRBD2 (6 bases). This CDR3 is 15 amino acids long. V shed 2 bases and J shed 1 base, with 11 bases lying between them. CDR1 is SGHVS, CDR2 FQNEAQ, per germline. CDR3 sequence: CASSLIRESQETQYF. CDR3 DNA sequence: TGTGCCAGCAGCTTAATTCGGGAGTCCCAAGAGACCCAGTACTTC.

CDR3 sequence reads: CASSELRDEKLFF. The DNA for the CDR3 is TGTGCCAGCAGTGAATTACGAGATGAAAAACTGTTTTTT. The chain combines TRBV6-1 with TRBJ1-4; D call uncertain. This CDR3 contains 13 residues. With 2 bases removed from V and 6 bases from J, the gap between germline ends came to 7 bases. From germline, CDR1 is MNHNS and CDR2 SASEGT.

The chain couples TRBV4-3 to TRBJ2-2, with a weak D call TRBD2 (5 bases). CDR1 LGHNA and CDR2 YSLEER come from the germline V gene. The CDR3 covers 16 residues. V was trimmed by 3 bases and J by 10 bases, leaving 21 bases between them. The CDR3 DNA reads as TGCGCCAGCAGCCAGGAGGCCGGGCTAGCCCACTTGGAGCTGTTTTTT. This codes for CASSQEAGLAHLELFF.

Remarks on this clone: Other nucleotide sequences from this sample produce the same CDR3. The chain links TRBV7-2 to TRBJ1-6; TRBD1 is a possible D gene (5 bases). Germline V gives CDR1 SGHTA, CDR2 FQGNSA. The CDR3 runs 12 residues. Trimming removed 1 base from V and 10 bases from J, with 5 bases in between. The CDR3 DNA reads TGTGCCAGCAGCTTAGGGGGGTCACCCCTCCACTTT. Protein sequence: CASSLGGSPLHF.

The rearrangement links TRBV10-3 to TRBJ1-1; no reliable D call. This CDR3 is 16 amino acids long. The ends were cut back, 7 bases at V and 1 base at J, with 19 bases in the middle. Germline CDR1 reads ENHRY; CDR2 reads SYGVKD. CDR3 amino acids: CAITGETLKSNTEAFF. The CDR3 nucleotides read TGTGCCATCACTGGGGAAACACTTAAGTCGAACACTGAAGCTTTCTTT.

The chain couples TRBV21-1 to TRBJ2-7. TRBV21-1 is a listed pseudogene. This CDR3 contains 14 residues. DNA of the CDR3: TGTGCCAGCAGCAAAATCGGGCAGGACCACGAGCAGTACTTC. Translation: CASSKIGQDHEQYF.

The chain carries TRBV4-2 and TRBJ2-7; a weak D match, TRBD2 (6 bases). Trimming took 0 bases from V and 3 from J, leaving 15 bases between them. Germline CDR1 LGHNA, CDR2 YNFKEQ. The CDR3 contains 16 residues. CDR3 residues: CASSQEAREVGYEQYF. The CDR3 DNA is TGTGCCAGCAGCCAAGAGGCAAGGGAGGTCGGCTACGAGCAGTACTTC.

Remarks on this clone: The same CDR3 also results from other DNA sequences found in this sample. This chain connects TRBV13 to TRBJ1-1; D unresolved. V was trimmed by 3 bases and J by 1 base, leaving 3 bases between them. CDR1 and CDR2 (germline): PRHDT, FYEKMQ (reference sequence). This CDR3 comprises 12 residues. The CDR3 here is CASSLQNTEAFF. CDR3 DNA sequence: TGTGCCAGCAGCTTGCAGAACACTGAAGCTTTCTTT.

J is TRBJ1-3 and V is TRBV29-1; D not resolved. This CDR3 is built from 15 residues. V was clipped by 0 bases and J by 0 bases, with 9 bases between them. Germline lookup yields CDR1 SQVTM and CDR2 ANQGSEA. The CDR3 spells CSVEDGKSSGNTIYF. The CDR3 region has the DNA TGCAGCGTTGAAGATGGGAAGAGCTCTGGAAACACCATATATTTT. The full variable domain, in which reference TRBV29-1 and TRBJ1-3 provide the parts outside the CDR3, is SAVISQKPSRDICQRGTSLTIQCQVDSQVTMMFWYRQQPGQSLTLIATANQGSEATYESGFVIDKFPISRPNLTFSTLTVSNMSPEDSSIYLCSVEDGKSSGNTIYFGEGSWLTVV.

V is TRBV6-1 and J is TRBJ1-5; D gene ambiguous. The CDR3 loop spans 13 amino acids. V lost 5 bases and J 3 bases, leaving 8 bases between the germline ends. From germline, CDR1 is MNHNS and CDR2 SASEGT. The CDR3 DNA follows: TGTGCCAGCAGTATAGATTTCAATCAGCCCCAGCATTTT. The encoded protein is CASSIDFNQPQHF.

The CDR3 here is CASMAGGGANTQYF. For the CDR3, the DNA is TGTGCCAGCATGGCGGGCGGAGGCGCCAATACGCAGTATTTT. The chain combines TRBV27 with TRBJ2-3, with D perhaps TRBD2 (5 bases). With 7 bases removed from V and 7 bases from J, the gap between germline ends came to 18 bases. Germline V gene sequence: CDR1 MNHEY, CDR2 SMNVEV (reference sequence). The CDR3 length is 14 residues.